This T cell receptor beta chain was profiled in a study of T cells in Graves' hyperthyroidism and ophthalmopathy. Study-wide context: Prior to any treatment, at the point of initial diagnosis, peripheral blood was collected.

Study-level findings and limits: Ophthalmopathy cases were set apart from stable hyperthyroidism by a 13 V-J model.

Amplified TCR beta CDR3 regions came from RNA transcripts. RT-PCR in the first round (using the HTBI primer set) targeted the TCR CDR3. TCRdb re-called the multiplex PCR reads through MiXCR, storing one row per CDR3 protein. The repertoire consists of about 250,000 distinct CDR3 sequences, with around 24% occurring once and the leading ten covering 35% to 40%. A NOSPECS grade of at least 4, a Clinical Activity Score of at least 3 and duration under 3 months were recorded in ophthalmopathy patients. Looked up from germline, CDR1 is MDHEN and CDR2 is SYDVKM. The length of the CDR3 is 12 residues. This clonotype showed up many times. Its antigen is still unknown. The germline gene is not matched at one end of the junction; a read error may be the cause.

The sequenced sample consisted of blood. The clonotype comes from a woman aged 40 to 50 with Graves' ophthalmopathy. The V gene is TRBV28, the J gene TRBJ1-5; no reliable D call. CDR3 sequence (DNA): TGCGCCGTCCGGACCCTGGAGCAGCCCCAGCATTTT. Translating it yields CAVRTLEQPQHF.